The next 6 T cell receptor beta chains were all read from a single sample in a study of blood T cell repertoires in COVID-19. TCRdb's table, derived via immunoSEQ multiplex PCR, lists solely in-frame clones and lacks some. Of roughly 180,000 clones listed, roughly 84% are singletons. The source material was peripheral blood. Receptors originate from a middle-aged woman with COVID-19, enrolled during active disease.

The chain links TRBV15 to TRBJ2-5, with 10 bases that match TRBD1. In germline, CDR1 is LNHNV, CDR2 YYDKDF (reference sequence). V trimming: 11 bases; J trimming: 4 bases; junction bases outside the gene matches: 7. This CDR3 has 13 amino acids. The DNA of the CDR3 is TGTGCCGCCCAGGGACAGGGGAGAGAGACCCAGTACTTC. It codes for CAAQGQGRETQYF.

The gene calls are TRBV5-6 and TRBJ1-2, with 7 bases that match TRBD1. The J segment lost 5 bases and the V segment lost 4 bases, leaving 11 bases of the junction unmatched. The germline CDR1 and CDR2 sequences are SGHDT and YYEEEE. The CDR3 sequence is 15 residues long. The CDR3 nucleotides read TGTGCCAGCAGCATCAATCCGGGACAGCAATATGGCTACACCTTC. Amino acid sequence: CASSINPGQQYGYTF.

CDR3 loop: CASSLRQISTDTQYF. DNA of the CDR3: TGTGCCAGCAGCTTAAGACAGATTAGCACAGATACGCAGTATTTT. The chain links TRBV5-4 to TRBJ2-3; D possibly corresponds to TRBD1 (5 bases). Trimming pared 2 bases from V and 0 bases from J, leaving 10 bases between. This CDR3 spans 15 amino acids. CDR1 is SGHNT, CDR2 YYREEE, per germline (reference sequence). Drawing the rest from reference TRBV5-4 and TRBJ2-3, the complete variable domain is ETGVTQSPTHLIKTRGQQVTLRCSSQSGHNTVSWYQQALGQGPQFIFQYYREEENGRGNFPPRFSGLQFPNYSSELNVNALELDDSALYLCASSLRQISTDTQYFGPGTRLTVL.

This clone was observed once. The rearrangement joins TRBV6-5 to TRBJ1-1; unclear D gene. The V end was cut by 5 bases, the J end by 5 bases, with 18 bases between. Germline CDR1 MNHEY, CDR2 SVGAGI. This CDR3 is 15 amino acids long. CDR3 sequence reads: CASSPHSGGGTEAFF. CDR3 DNA: TGTGCCAGCAGTCCCCACAGCGGCGGAGGGACTGAAGCTTTCTTT.

This clone is a singleton in its sample. The chain has TRBV5-6 and TRBJ1-5; no reliable D call. Germline lookup yields CDR1 SGHDT and CDR2 YYEEEE. V was clipped by 1 base and J by 2 bases, with 10 bases between them. The CDR3 spans 15 residues. CDR3 loop: CASSLLARGNQPQHF. DNA of the CDR3: TGTGCCAGCAGCTTGTTGGCCCGGGGCAATCAGCCCCAGCATTTT.

This chain joins TRBV7-9 and TRBJ2-7; 11 bases map to TRBD2. Per germline, CDR1 SEHNR and CDR2 FQNEAQ (reference sequence). The CDR3 is made up of 17 amino acids. After removal of 1 base from V and 6 bases from J, the junction contained 11 bases not matched to a gene. The CDR3 loop reads CASSLVAPGLAAGEQYF. The CDR3 nucleotides read TGTGCCAGCAGCTTAGTGGCTCCGGGACTAGCGGCTGGCGAGCAGTACTTC.